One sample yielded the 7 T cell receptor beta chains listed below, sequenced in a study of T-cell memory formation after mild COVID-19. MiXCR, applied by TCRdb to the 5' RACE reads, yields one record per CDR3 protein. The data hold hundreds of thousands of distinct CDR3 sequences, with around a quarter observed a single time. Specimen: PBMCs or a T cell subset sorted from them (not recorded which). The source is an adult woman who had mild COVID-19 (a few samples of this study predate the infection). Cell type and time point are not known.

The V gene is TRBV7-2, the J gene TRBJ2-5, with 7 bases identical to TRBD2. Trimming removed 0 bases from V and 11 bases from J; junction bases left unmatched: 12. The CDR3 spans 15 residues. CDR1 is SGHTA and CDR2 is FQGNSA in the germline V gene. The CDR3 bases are TGTGCCAGCAGCTTAGCGCCCGCGGGGCCAGCGGGGCAGTACTTC. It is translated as CASSLAPAGPAGQYF.

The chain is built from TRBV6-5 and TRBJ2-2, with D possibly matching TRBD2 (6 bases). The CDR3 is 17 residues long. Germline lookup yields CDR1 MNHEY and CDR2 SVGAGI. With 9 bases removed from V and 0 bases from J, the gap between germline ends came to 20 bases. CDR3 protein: CASSWAGLAPNTGELFF. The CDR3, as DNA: TGTGCCAGTAGCTGGGCCGGGCTAGCGCCGAACACCGGGGAGCTGTTTTTT.

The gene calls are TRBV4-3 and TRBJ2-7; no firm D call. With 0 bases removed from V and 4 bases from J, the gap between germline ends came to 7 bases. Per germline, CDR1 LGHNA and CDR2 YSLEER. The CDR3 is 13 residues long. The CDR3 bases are TGCGCCAGCAGCCAAGAATTCGAATACGAGCAGTACTTC. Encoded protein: CASSQEFEYEQYF.

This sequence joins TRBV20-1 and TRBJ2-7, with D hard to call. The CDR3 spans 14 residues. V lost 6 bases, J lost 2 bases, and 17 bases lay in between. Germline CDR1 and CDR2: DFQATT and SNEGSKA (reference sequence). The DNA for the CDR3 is TGCAGTGCCCCGGCCGGCAGGCGCCCCTACGAGCAGTACTTC. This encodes CSAPAGRRPYEQYF.

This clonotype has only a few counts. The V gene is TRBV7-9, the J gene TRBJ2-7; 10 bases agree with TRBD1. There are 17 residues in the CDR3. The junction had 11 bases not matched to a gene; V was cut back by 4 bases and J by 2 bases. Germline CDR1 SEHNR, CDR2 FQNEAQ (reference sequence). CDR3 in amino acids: CASSSASSGQGPYEQYF. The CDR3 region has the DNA TGTGCCAGCAGCTCCGCCTCCTCGGGACAGGGGCCCTACGAGCAGTACTTC.

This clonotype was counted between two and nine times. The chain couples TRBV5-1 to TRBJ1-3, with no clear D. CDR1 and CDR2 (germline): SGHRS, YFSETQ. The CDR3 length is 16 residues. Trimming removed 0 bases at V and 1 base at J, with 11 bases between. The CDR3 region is CASSLGPTASGNTIYF. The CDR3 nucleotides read TGCGCCAGCAGCTTGGGACCTACCGCTTCTGGAAACACCATATATTTT.

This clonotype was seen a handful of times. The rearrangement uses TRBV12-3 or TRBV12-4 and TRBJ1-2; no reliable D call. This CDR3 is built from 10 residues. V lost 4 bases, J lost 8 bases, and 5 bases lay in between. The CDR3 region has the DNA TGTGCCAGCAGTTCCGGGGGCTACACCTTC. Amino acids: CASSSGGYTF.